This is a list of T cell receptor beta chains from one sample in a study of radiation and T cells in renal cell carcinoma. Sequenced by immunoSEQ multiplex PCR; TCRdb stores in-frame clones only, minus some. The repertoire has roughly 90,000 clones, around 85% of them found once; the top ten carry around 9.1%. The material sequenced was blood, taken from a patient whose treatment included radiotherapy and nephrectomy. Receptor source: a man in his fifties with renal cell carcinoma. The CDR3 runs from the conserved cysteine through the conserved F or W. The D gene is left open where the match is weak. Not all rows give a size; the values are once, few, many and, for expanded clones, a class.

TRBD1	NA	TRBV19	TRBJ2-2	TGTGCCAGTAGTGTACAGGGGGCGCGCACCGGGGAGCTGTTTTTT	CASSVQGARTGELFF
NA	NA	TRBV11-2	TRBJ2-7	TGTGCCAGCAGCTTAGATCTATCCTACGAGCAGTACTTC	CASSLDLSYEQYF
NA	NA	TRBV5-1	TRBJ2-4	TGCGCCAGCAGAGGGGGGGACTTTGCCAAAAACATTCAGTACTTC	CASRGGDFAKNIQYF
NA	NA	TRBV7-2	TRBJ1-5	TGTGCCAGCAGCTTAGGTCGGCCGGGGAGCAATCAGCCCCAGCATTTT	CASSLGRPGSNQPQHF
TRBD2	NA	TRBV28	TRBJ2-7	TGTGCCAGCAGGCCCGGGACTAGCGGGATCGAGCAGTACTTC	CASRPGTSGIEQYF
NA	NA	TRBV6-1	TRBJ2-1	TGTGCCACCGTAGTGGGGGCGCTAAATGAGCAGTTCTTC	CATVVGALNEQFF
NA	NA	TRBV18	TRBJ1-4	TGTGCCAGCTCACCATCCACTAGCGAAAAACTGTTTTTT	CASSPSTSEKLFF
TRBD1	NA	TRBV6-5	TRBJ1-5	TGTGCCAGCAGTTACTCGCCAGGGGGCAGTCAGCCCCAGCATTTT	CASSYSPGGSQPQHF
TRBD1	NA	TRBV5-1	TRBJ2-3	TGCGCCAGCAGCTTGGGTGACAGGGGAAGCACAGATACGCAGTATTTT	CASSLGDRGSTDTQYF
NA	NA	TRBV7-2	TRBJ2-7	TGTGCCAGCAGCTCGCTACCCGATCAAGGCGAGCAGTACTTC	CASSSLPDQGEQYF
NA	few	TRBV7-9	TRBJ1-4	TGTGCCAGCAGCTTAGGCTATCGTGCTAATGAAAAACTGTTTTTT	CASSLGYRANEKLFF
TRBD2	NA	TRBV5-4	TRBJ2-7	TGTGCCAGCAAACTATGGGGGGGACCCTACGAGCAGTACTTC	CASKLWGGPYEQYF
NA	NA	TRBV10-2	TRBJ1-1	TGCGCCAGCAGGGACGCGGGCACTGAAGCTTTCTTT	CASRDAGTEAFF
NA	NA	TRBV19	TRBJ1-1	TGTGCCAGTAGTATAGGAGCATCGGGCACTGAAGCTTTCTTT	CASSIGASGTEAFF
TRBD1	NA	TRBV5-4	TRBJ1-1	TGTGCCAGCAGCTCATTAAGATTGTCCGGGACAGGACAGAACACTGAAGCTTTCTTT	CASSSLRLSGTGQNTEAFF
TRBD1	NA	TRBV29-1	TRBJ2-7	TGCAGCGCCGGGACAGGGACCAACGAGCAGTACTTC	CSAGTGTNEQYF
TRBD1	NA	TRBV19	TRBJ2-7	TGTGCCAGTAGTATAGATCGACAGGGCCCCTACGAGCAGTACTTC	CASSIDRQGPYEQYF
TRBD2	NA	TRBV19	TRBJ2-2	TGTGCCAGTAGACCTCTAGCGGCTACCGGGGAGCTGTTTTTT	CASRPLAATGELFF
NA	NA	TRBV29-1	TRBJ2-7	TGCAGCTTTAAGCGAAACACGGACGGCGAGCAGTACTTC	CSFKRNTDGEQYF
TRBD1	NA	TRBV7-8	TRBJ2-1	TGTGCCAGCAGCTTAGCCGTTCTGGGTGGGACAGGGGGCGCGGGCTCCTACAATGAGCAGTTCTTC	CASSLAVLGGTGGAGSYNEQFF
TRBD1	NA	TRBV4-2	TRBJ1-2	TGTGCCAGCAGCCAAGCGGGACAGGAGTTCTATGGCTACACCTTC	CASSQAGQEFYGYTF
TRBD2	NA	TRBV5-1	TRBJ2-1	TGCGCCAGCAGGGCGGGAGTACGGGATGAGCAGTTCTTC	CASRAGVRDEQFF
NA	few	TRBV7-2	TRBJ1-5	TGTGCCAGCAGCCCACAGGGTCCCCTGAGCAATCAGCCCCAGCATTTT	CASSPQGPLSNQPQHF
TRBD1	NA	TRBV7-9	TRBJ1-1	TGTGCCAGCAGCTTACATCAACAGGGGGCGCTTGGTGGGAACACTGAAGCTTTCTTT	CASSLHQQGALGGNTEAFF
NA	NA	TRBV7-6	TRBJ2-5	TGTGCCAGCAGCCCAACTAGTTATGGAGAGACCCAGTACTTC	CASSPTSYGETQYF
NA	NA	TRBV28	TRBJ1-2	TGTGCCAGCAGTCCCGCTAACTATGGCTACACCTTC	CASSPANYGYTF
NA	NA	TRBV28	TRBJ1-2	TGTGCCAGCAGTTCGAACCAGGGGTACTATGGCTACACCTTC	CASSSNQGYYGYTF
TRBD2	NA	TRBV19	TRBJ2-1	TGTGCCAGTAGTATAGATCCCCCCGGGGGGACTTACAATGAGCAGTTCTTC	CASSIDPPGGTYNEQFF
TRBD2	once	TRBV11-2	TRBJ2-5	TGTGCCAGCAGTAGCGGGAGGGGGGAGACCCAGTACTTC	CASSSGRGETQYF
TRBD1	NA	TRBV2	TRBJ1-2	TGTGCCAGCTACATACGGGCAGGGGGCCTGTTCGGCTACACCTTC	CASYIRAGGLFGYTF
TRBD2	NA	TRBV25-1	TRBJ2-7	TGTGCCAGCGCCGGGACTAGATGGGTTGACGAGCAGTACTTC	CASAGTRWVDEQYF
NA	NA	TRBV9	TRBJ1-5	TGTGCCAGCAGCGACCGGGACGATTCCGAGGGTAATCAGCCCCAGCATTTT	CASSDRDDSEGNQPQHF
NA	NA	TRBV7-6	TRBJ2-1	TGTGCCAGCAGCTTTGGGGGGGCCAATGAGCAGTTCTTC	CASSFGGANEQFF
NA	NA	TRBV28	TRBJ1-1	TGTGCCAGCGGTCCGGACTGGAAAGCTTTCTTT	CASGPDWKAFF
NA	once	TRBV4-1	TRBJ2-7	TGCGCCAGCAGCCAGACAAGGGTCCAATTCTACGAGCAGTACTTC	CASSQTRVQFYEQYF
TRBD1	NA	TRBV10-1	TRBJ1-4	TGCGCCAGCAGTGAAGGGGGCAGTAATGAAAAACTGTTTTTT	CASSEGGSNEKLFF
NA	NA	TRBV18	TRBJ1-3	TGTGCCAGCTCACCAGTTAGGGCTGGAAACACCATATATTTT	CASSPVRAGNTIYF
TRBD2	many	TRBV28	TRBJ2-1	TGTGCCAGCAGTTTTGGACTAGCGGGAAGGTATCGGAACAATGAGCAGTTCTTC	CASSFGLAGRYRNNEQFF
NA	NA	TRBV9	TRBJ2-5	TGTGCCAGCAGCGTAGTAACGGGCGGCCAAGAGACCCAGTACTTC	CASSVVTGGQETQYF
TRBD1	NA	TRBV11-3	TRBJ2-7	TGTGCCAGCAGCTTTCCCCAGGGGGCGCCTGGGGAGCAGTACTTC	CASSFPQGAPGEQYF
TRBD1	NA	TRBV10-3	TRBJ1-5	TGTGCCATCAGTCCAGGGACAGGCAATCAGCCCCAGCATTTT	CAISPGTGNQPQHF
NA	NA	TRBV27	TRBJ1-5	TGTGCCAGCAGCTACAAGGATAGCAATCAGCCCCAGCATTTT	CASSYKDSNQPQHF
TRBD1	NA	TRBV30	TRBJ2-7	TGTGCCTGGAGCGAGGGGACAGGGGGGGCCTACGAGCAGTACTTC	CAWSEGTGGAYEQYF
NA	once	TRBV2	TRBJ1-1	TGTGCCAGCAGTGGGGGGGGAAACACTGAAGCTTTCTTT	CASSGGGNTEAFF
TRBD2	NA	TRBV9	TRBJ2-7	TGTGCCAGCAGCGTAGGGGGTAGCGGGAACTCCTACGAGCAGTACTTC	CASSVGGSGNSYEQYF